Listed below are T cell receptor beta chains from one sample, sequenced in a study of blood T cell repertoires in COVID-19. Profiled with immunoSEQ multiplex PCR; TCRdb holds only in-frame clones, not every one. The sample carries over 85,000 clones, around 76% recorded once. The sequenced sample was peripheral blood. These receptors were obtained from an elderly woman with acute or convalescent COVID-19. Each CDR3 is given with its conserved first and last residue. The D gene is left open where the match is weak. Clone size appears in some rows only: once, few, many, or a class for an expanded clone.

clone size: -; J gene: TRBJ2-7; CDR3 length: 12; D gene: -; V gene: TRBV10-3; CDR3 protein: CAISGSSYEQYF; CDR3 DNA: TGTGCCATCAGTGGCAGCTCCTACGAGCAGTACTTC
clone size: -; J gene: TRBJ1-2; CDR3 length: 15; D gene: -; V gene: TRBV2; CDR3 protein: CASSERQGSNYGYTF; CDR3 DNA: TGTGCCAGCAGTGAACGGCAGGGGTCTAACTATGGCTACACCTTC
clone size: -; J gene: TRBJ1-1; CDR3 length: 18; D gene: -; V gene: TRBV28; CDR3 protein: CASSLPLGWQGWVTEAFF; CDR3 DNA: TGTGCCAGCAGTTTACCGTTGGGGTGGCAGGGATGGGTCACTGAAGCTTTCTTT
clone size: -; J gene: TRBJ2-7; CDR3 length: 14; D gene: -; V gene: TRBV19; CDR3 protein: CASSIAGLAYEQYF; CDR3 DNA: TGTGCCAGTAGTATAGCGGGATTGGCCTACGAGCAGTACTTC
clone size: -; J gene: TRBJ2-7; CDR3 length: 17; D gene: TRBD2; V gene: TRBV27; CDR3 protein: CASRATGLAGSGGEQYF; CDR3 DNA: TGTGCCAGCAGGGCCACGGGACTAGCGGGATCGGGAGGCGAGCAGTACTTC
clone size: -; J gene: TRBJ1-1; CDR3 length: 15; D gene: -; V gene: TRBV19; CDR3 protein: CASSISSPGPLTAFF; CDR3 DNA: TGTGCCAGTAGTATATCCTCCCCAGGCCCCCTGACGGCTTTCTTT
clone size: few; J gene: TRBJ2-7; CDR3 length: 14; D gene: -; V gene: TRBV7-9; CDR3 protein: CASSLGRTGDEQYF; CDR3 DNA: TGTGCCAGCAGCTTAGGGAGAACGGGAGACGAGCAGTACTTC
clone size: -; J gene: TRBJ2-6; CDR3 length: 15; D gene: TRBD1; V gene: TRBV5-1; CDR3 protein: CASGTDTSGANVLTF; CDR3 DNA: TGCGCCAGCGGGACAGATACCTCTGGGGCCAACGTCCTGACTTTC
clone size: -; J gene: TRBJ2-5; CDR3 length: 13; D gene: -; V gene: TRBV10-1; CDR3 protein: CASSDSGVETQYF; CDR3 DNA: TGCGCCAGCAGTGATTCAGGCGTAGAGACCCAGTACTTC
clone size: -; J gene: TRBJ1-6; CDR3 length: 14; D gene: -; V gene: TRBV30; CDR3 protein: CAWTPGGAGSPLHF; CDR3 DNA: TGTGCCTGGACCCCCGGGGGGGCTGGATCACCCCTCCACTTT
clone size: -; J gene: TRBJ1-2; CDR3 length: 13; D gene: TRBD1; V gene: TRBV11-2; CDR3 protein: CASSPRTGPGYIF; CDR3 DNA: TGTGCCAGCAGCCCCCGGACAGGTCCGGGCTACATCTTC
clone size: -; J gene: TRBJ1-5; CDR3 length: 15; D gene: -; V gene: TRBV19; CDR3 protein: CASSSRGYSNQPQHF; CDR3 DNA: TGTGCCAGTAGTTCCCGGGGTTATAGCAATCAGCCCCAGCATTTT
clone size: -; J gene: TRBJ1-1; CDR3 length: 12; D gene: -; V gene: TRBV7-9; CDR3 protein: CASSPALGYAFF; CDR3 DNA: TGTGCCAGCAGCCCGGCGCTGGGCTATGCTTTCTTT
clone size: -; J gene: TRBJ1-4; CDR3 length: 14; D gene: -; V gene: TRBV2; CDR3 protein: CASSNQGRSEKLFF; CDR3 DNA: TGTGCCAGTTCGAATCAGGGTCGTAGTGAAAAACTGTTTTTT
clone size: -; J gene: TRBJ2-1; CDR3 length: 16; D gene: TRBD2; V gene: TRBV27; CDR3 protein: CASSWGWASGSNEQFF; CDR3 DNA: TGTGCCAGCAGTTGGGGTTGGGCTAGCGGGAGTAATGAGCAGTTCTTC
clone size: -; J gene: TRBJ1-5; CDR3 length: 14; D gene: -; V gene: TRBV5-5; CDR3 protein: CASSLRDTGGAQHF; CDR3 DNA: TGTGCCAGCAGCTTGAGGGACACTGGGGGAGCCCAGCATTTT
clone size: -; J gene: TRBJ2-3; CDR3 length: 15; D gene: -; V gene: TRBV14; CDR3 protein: CASSQVIASTDTQYF; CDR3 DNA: TGTGCCAGCAGCCAAGTGATAGCCAGCACAGATACGCAGTATTTT
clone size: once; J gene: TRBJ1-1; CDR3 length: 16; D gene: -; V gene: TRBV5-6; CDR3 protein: CASSSLGPSRGTEAFF; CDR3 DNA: TGTGCCAGCAGCTCCCTGGGCCCTTCTAGGGGCACTGAAGCTTTCTTT
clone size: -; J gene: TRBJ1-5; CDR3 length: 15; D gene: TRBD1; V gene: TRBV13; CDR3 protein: CASSSGTGGQQPQHF; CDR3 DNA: TGTGCCAGCAGCAGCGGGACAGGGGGCCAGCAGCCCCAGCATTTT
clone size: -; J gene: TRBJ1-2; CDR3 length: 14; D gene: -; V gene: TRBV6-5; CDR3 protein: CASTQGRRAYGYTF; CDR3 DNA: TGTGCCAGTACGCAGGGGAGAAGAGCCTATGGCTACACCTTC
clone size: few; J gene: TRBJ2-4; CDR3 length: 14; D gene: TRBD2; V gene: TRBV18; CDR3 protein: CASSPGTSGNIQYF; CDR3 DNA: TGTGCCAGCTCACCAGGGACTAGTGGCAACATTCAGTACTTC
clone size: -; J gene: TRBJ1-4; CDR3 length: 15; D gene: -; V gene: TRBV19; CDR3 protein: CASSLQGATNEKLFF; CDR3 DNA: TGTGCCAGTAGCCTACAGGGTGCAACTAATGAAAAACTGTTTTTT
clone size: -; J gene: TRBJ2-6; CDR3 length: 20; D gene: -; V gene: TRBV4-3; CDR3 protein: CASSQARGQGKIAGANVLTF; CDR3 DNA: TGCGCCAGCAGCCAAGCCCGTGGGCAGGGGAAAATAGCTGGGGCCAACGTCCTGACTTTC